This T cell receptor (beta chain) was sequenced in a study of cytomegalovirus exposure and HLA in healthy donors. Study as a whole: Assignment to the Caucasian-associated ancestry cluster applied to approximately 80% of the approximately 360 genotyped donors.

The PCR was carried out with 60 Vbeta primers and 13 Jbeta primers. Here immunoSEQ multiplex PCR was the method, and the copy in TCRdb shows in-frame clones only, minus some. The profile covers approximately 88,000 clones, with about 84% appearing a single time and 2% to 2.5% taken by the ten largest. In regard to this clone: Its matching antigen is unknown.

The trim removed 5 bases at V and 5 bases at J, leaving 13 bases unmatched. CDR1 is SNHLY, CDR2 FYNNEI, per germline. The CDR3 loop spans 16 amino acids. Study conclusions and caveats: Investigators reported more than 150 TCR beta chains as tied to cytomegalovirus. Earlier results showed most TCR beta V segments being productive about 90% or about 30% of the time. In a later analysis, common viral pathogens appeared linked to several of the most significant clusters.

This sequence originates from a man younger than 30 in good health and CMV-seronegative. The chain employs TRBV2 and TRBJ1-2, with 8 bases matching TRBD1. Sequencing input: PBMCs. Written as DNA, the CDR3 is TGTGCCAGCAGTTCGTATAGGACAGGGACAGCGTATGGCTACACCTTC. It translates to CASSSYRTGTAYGYTF.